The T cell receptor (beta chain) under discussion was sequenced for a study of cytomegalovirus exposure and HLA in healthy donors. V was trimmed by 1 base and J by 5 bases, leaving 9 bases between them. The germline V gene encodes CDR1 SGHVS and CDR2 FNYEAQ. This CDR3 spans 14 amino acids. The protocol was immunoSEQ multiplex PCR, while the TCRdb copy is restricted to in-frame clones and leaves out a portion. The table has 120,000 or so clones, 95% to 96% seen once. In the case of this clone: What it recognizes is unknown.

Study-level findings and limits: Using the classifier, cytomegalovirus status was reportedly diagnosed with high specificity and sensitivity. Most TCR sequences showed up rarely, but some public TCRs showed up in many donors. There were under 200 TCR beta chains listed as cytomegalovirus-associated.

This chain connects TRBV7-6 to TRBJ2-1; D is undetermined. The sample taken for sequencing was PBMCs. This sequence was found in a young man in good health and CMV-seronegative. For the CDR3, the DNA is TGTGCCAGCAGCTTAGTCGCGGAAGACAATGAGCAGTTCTTC. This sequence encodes CASSLVAEDNEQFF.